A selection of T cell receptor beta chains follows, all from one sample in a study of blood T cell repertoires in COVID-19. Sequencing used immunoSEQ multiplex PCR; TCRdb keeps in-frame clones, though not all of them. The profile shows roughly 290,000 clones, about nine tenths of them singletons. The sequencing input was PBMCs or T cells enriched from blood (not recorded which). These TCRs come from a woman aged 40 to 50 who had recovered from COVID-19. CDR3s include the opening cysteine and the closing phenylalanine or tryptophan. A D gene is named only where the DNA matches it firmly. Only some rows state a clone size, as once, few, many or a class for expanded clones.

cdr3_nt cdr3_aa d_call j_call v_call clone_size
TGTGCCAGCAGCTTGGCGGCGGTTTCGAGTAAGCAGTACTTC CASSLAAVSSKQYF - TRBJ2-7 TRBV5-6 few
TGTGCAACCTCGGGGACTGGAAACACCATATATTTT CATSGTGNTIYF - TRBJ1-3 TRBV6-5 -
TGTGCCAGCAGCTTGTCTAGGGGATATCAGTTCTTC CASSLSRGYQFF - TRBJ2-1 TRBV5-6 -
TGTGCCAGCAGACCCTCCAGCACAGGGCCCTACGAGCAGTACTTC CASRPSSTGPYEQYF - TRBJ2-7 TRBV27 -
TGTGCCAGTAGTATCGGAGGCAATGAGCAGTTCTTC CASSIGGNEQFF - TRBJ2-1 TRBV19 -
TGTGCCAGCAGCCCACGACAAGGGGTCACTGAAGCTTTCTTT CASSPRQGVTEAFF - TRBJ1-1 TRBV25-1 -
TGTGCCAGCAGTTTACCCGGAAGCCGGGCAGGGAAAAATTCACCCCTCCACTTT CASSLPGSRAGKNSPLHF - TRBJ1-6 TRBV28 -
TGCGCCAGCAGCTTTGACAGGGGGCCGACTAATGAAAAACTGTTTTTT CASSFDRGPTNEKLFF TRBD1 TRBJ1-4 TRBV5-1 -
TGTGCCAGTAGGGGCCAGAGGGCCGGGAACACTGAAGCTTTCTTT CASRGQRAGNTEAFF - TRBJ1-1 TRBV19 -
TGTGCCAGCAGCGCTATGAGGGCAGCTCTCGGCTATGGCTACACCTTC CASSAMRAALGYGYTF - TRBJ1-2 TRBV7-2 -
TGTGCCAGTAGCCGACAAGGGGTGGGAGGCTACACCTTC CASSRQGVGGYTF - TRBJ1-2 TRBV19 -
TGTGCCAGCAGCTTGGCAGGGGGCGCGAACACCGGGGAGCTGTTTTTT CASSLAGGANTGELFF TRBD1 TRBJ2-2 TRBV5-4 -
TGTGCCAGCAGCGTAGGGGGGGTGAGCACTGAAGCTTTCTTT CASSVGGVSTEAFF - TRBJ1-1 TRBV9 -
TGTGCCTGGAGTACGGGGGGAGTGTTCGATGGCTACACCTTC CAWSTGGVFDGYTF - TRBJ1-2 TRBV30 -
TGTGCCATCGCAACCGGGACAGGGGATGGCTACACCTTC CAIATGTGDGYTF TRBD1 TRBJ1-2 TRBV10-3 -
TGCGCCAGCAGCTTGGTAACAGCCAACCAAGAGACCCAGTACTTC CASSLVTANQETQYF - TRBJ2-5 TRBV5-1 -
TGCGCCAGCAGTCAATCGGGCAGGGGGCCAGGGAACACTGAAGCTTTCTTT CASSQSGRGPGNTEAFF TRBD1 TRBJ1-1 TRBV23-1 -
TGTGCCAGCAGCCCATTTTTGGGGGCTGTGAACACTGAAGCTTTCTTT CASSPFLGAVNTEAFF - TRBJ1-1 TRBV14 -
TGTGCCAGCAGCGGGGGCGGGAGGGGGATGGAAGAAGCTTTCTTT CASSGGGRGMEEAFF - TRBJ1-1 TRBV3-1/TRBV3-2 -
TGCAGCGTTCTGGGACAGGGGTACCCAGTTCGACCGAACACTGAAGCTTTCTTT CSVLGQGYPVRPNTEAFF TRBD1 TRBJ1-1 TRBV29-1 -
TGTGCCAGTAGTGCCGCCTCGGGCAGGGGGTCTCAAGTTACCTACAATGAGCAGTTCTTC CASSAASGRGSQVTYNEQFF TRBD1 TRBJ2-1 TRBV19 -
TGTGCCTGGAGTAGTCGGGGGACAGGGCGTCTAGAGCAGTACTTC CAWSSRGTGRLEQYF TRBD1 TRBJ2-7 TRBV30 -
TGCGCCAGCAGCTGGGATGGGACAGGGGGGAATCAGCCCCAGCATTTT CASSWDGTGGNQPQHF TRBD1 TRBJ1-5 TRBV5-1 -
TGCGCCAGCAGCTTGGGACTTGGGTTTAGGGAGACCCAGTACTTC CASSLGLGFRETQYF - TRBJ2-5 TRBV5-1 -
TGTGCCAGCAGCCCATGGGACAGGACCACGGCGTGGAACTCTGGAAACACCATATATTTT CASSPWDRTTAWNSGNTIYF TRBD1 TRBJ1-3 TRBV11-3 -
TGTGCCAGCAGCCAGGATGGGACAGTAAGCTATGGCTACACCTTC CASSQDGTVSYGYTF TRBD1 TRBJ1-2 TRBV3-1/TRBV3-2 -
TGTGCCACCAGCAGAGAAACTAGCGACTACGAGCAGTACTTC CATSRETSDYEQYF TRBD2 TRBJ2-7 TRBV15 -
TGTGCCAGCAGCTTAGTCGGCGGCTCCTACGAGCAGTACTTC CASSLVGGSYEQYF - TRBJ2-7 TRBV7-8 -
TGCGCCAGCAGTCGGGAGGCAGTCGCTGGAAACACCATATATTTT CASSREAVAGNTIYF - TRBJ1-3 TRBV5-1 -
TGTGCCAGCAGCTCCCGACACGGGGGCACTGAAGCTTTCTTT CASSSRHGGTEAFF - TRBJ1-1 TRBV9 -
TGCAGCGTTGATCCAGGACTAGCGGGCTACAATGAGCAGTTCTTC CSVDPGLAGYNEQFF TRBD2 TRBJ2-1 TRBV29-1 -
TGTGCCAGCAGCACAGGGGTAGGGGAGACCCAGTACTTC CASSTGVGETQYF TRBD1 TRBJ2-5 TRBV6-5 -
TGTGCCAGCAGTTACTCGACTAGCGGGAGCAAAGAGACCCAGTACTTC CASSYSTSGSKETQYF TRBD2 TRBJ2-5 TRBV6-5 -
TGCGCCAGCAGTGATTGGGCTAGCGGGGGAAAATACGAGCAGTACTTC CASSDWASGGKYEQYF TRBD2 TRBJ2-7 TRBV10-2 once
TGCAGCGTTGTTCCGGGACACCTCTCGATGAACACTGAAGCTTTCTTT CSVVPGHLSMNTEAFF - TRBJ1-1 TRBV29-1 -
TGTGCCAGCTCACCGTCCGGACAGGGGGCAGTTGGCTACACCTTC CASSPSGQGAVGYTF TRBD1 TRBJ1-2 TRBV18 few
TGTGCCAGCAGGCTAACAGGGGGCATGAATGGCTACACCTTC CASRLTGGMNGYTF TRBD1 TRBJ1-2 TRBV6-5 -
TGTGCCAGCGTGAGGGCGGCAGAACCCCATCGGACCGGGGAGCTGTTTTTT CASVRAAEPHRTGELFF - TRBJ2-2 TRBV2 -
TGTGCCAGCAGCCAGAGCCTGGAGGGAGAAGCTTTCTTT CASSQSLEGEAFF - TRBJ1-1 TRBV3-1/TRBV3-2 -
TGCAGCGTTGACGATACGACTAGCGGGGGGGAGACCCAGTACTTC CSVDDTTSGGETQYF TRBD2 TRBJ2-5 TRBV29-1 -
TGTGCCAGCAGAGGGGGAGGGACACCTGATTTCTATGGCTACACCTTC CASRGGGTPDFYGYTF - TRBJ1-2 TRBV5-4 -
TGTGCCAGCCGATTTGATGGAGTAGGAGGTACGCAGTATTTT CASRFDGVGGTQYF - TRBJ2-3 TRBV28 -
TGTGCCATCAGTGCCCGCTTCGGGGACACTGAAGCTTTCTTT CAISARFGDTEAFF - TRBJ1-1 TRBV10-3 -
TGTGCCAGCAGTCCGGGGAGCGAAGAGACCCAGTACTTC CASSPGSEETQYF - TRBJ2-5 TRBV5-4 -
TGTGCCAGCAGCCGTATGTCGACAGGGGTGAGGGCTTTCTTT CASSRMSTGVRAFF TRBD1 TRBJ1-1 TRBV11-2 -
TGTGCCAGCAGCCTAAGGACAAACACTGAAGCTTTCTTT CASSLRTNTEAFF - TRBJ1-1 TRBV7-9 -
TGTGCCAGCAGAGAGGCGGGGGATAATTCACCCCTCCACTTT CASREAGDNSPLHF - TRBJ1-6 TRBV5-5 -
TGTGCCAGCTCACCAATGGCGGGAGCCTCCTACGAGCAGTACTTC CASSPMAGASYEQYF TRBD2 TRBJ2-7 TRBV18 -
TGCGCCAGCAGCCCGACCGGGGGGTCTTACAATGAGCAGTTCTTC CASSPTGGSYNEQFF TRBD2 TRBJ2-1 TRBV5-1 once
TGTGCCAGCAGCTTAGTGCCCCCGACTAGTTCGGAGACCCAGTACTTC CASSLVPPTSSETQYF - TRBJ2-5 TRBV11-2 -
TGTGCCAGCAGCTTCGGAGTGGGCTATGGCTACACCTTC CASSFGVGYGYTF - TRBJ1-2 TRBV5-4 -
TGCAGCGGTAGCGGGAGTTTCGACAAAAACATTCAGTACTTC CSGSGSFDKNIQYF TRBD2 TRBJ2-4 TRBV29-1 -
TGCGCCAGCAGCCAAGGAGGGTTCAATCAGCCCCAGCATTTT CASSQGGFNQPQHF - TRBJ1-5 TRBV4-1 -
TGTGCCAGCCGGGACAGGGTAATGTTTTCACCCCTCCACTTT CASRDRVMFSPLHF TRBD1 TRBJ1-6 TRBV2 -
TGTGCCAGCAGTTTGAGGGGCGGGAGGGCAAGATTCGGCTACAATGAGCAGTTCTTC CASSLRGGRARFGYNEQFF TRBD2 TRBJ2-1 TRBV28 -